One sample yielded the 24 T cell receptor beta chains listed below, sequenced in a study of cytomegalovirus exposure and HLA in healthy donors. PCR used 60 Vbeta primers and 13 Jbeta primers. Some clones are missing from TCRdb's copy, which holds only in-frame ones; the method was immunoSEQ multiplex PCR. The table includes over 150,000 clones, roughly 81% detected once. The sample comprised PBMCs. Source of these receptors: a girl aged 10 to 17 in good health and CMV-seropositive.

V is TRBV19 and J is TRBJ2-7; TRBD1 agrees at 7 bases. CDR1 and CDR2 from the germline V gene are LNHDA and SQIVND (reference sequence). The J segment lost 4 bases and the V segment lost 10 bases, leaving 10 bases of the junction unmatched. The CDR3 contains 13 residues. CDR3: CATGQVFFYEQYF. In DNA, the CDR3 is TGTGCCACCGGACAGGTTTTTTTTTACGAGCAGTACTTC. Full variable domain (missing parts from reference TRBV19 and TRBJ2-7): DGGITQSPKYLFRKEGQNVTLSCEQNLNHDAMYWYRQDPGQGLRLIYYSQIVNDFQKGDIAEGYSVSREKKESFPLTVTSAQKNPTAFYLCATGQVFFYEQYFGPGTRLTVT.

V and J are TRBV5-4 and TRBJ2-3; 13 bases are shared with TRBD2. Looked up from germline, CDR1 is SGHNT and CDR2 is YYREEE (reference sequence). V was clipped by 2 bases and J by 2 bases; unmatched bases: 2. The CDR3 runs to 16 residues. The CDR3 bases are TGTGCCAGCAGCTTCGGGACTAGCGGGGTCACAGATACGCAGTATTTT. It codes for CASSFGTSGVTDTQYF.

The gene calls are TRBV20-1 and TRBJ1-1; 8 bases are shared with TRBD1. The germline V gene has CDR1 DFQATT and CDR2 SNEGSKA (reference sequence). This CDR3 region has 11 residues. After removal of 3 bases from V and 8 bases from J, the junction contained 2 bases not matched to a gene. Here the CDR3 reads CSARTGVEAFF. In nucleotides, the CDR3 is TGCAGTGCTAGGACAGGGGTCGAAGCTTTCTTT.

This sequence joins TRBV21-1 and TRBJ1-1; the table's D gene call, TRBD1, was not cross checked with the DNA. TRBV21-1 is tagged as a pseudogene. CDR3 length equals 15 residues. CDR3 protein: CASSNPGQMNTEAFF. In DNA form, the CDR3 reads TGTGCCAGCAGCAATCCGGGACAGATGAACACTGAAGCTTTCTTT.

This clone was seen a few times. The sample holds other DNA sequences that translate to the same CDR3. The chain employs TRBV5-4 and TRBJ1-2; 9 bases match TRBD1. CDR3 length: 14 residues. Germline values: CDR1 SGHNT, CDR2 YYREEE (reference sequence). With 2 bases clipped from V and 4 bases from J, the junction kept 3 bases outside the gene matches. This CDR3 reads CASSLQGAGYGYTF. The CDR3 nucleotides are TGTGCCAGCAGCTTACAGGGGGCGGGCTATGGCTACACCTTC. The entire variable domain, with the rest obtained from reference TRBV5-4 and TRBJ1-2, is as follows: ETGVTQSPTHLIKTRGQQVTLRCSSQSGHNTVSWYQQALGQGPQFIFQYYREEENGRGNFPPRFSGLQFPNYSSELNVNALELDDSALYLCASSLQGAGYGYTFGSGTRLTVV.

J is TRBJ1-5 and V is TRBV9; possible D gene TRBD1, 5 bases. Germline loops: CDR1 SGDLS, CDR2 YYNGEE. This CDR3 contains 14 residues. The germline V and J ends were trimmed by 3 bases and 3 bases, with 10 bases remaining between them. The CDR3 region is CASSGTGFNQPQHF. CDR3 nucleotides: TGTGCCAGCAGCGGAACAGGATTCAATCAGCCCCAGCATTTT.

The CDR3 region has the DNA TGTGCCAGCAGTGAATTCAATTGGGTTCCAAGGGATTGGGGTAGAGGGAACACCATATATTTT. Protein: CASSEFNWVPRDWGRGNTIYF. This chain uses TRBV6-1 with TRBJ1-3, with unresolved D. CDR1 and CDR2 from the germline V gene are MNHNS and SASEGT. This CDR3 is built from 21 residues. Trimming shortened V by 2 bases and J by 7 bases, and 33 bases separated the two germline ends.

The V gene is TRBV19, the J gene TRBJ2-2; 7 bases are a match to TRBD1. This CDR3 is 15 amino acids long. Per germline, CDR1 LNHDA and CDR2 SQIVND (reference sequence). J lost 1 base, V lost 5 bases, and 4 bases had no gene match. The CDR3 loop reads CASSSRQGNTGELFF. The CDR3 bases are TGTGCCAGTAGTTCCCGACAGGGGAACACCGGGGAGCTGTTTTTT.

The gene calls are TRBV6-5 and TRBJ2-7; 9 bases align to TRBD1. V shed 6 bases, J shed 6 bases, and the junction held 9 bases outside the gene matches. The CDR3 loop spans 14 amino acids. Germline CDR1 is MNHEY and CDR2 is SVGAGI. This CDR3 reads CASRRGQGVGEQYF. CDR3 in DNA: TGTGCCAGCAGACGGGGACAGGGAGTTGGCGAGCAGTACTTC.

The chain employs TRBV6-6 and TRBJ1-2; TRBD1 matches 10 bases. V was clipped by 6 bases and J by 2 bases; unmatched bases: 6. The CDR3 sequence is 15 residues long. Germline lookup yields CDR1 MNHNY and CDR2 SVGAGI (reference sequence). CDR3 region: CASSPRQGANYGYTF. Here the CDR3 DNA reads TGTGCCAGCAGCCCAAGACAGGGGGCGAACTATGGCTACACCTTC.

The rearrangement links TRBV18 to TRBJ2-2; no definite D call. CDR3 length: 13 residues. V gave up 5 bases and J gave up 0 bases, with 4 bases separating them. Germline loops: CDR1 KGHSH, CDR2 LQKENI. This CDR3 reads CASSSANTGELFF. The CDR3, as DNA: TGTGCCAGCTCATCCGCGAACACCGGGGAGCTGTTTTTT.

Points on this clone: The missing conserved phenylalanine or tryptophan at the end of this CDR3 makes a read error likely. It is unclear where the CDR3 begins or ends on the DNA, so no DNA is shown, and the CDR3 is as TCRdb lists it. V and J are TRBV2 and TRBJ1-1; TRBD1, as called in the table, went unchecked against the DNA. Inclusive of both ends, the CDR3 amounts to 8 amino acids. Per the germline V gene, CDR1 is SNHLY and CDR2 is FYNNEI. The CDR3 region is CASSETGE.

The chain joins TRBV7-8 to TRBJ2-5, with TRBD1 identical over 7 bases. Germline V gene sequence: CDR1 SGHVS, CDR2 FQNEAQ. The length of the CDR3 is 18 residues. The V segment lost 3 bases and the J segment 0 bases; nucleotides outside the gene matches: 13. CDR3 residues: CASSFVTKGGRYQETQYF. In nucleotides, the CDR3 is TGTGCCAGCAGCTTCGTCACCAAAGGGGGCCGGTACCAAGAGACCCAGTACTTC.

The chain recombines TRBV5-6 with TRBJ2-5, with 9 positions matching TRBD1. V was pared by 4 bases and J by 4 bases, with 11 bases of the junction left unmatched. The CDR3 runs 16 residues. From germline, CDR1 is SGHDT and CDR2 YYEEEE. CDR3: CASSPRDRARGETQYF. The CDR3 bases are TGTGCCAGCAGCCCCCGGGACAGGGCCAGGGGAGAGACCCAGTACTTC.

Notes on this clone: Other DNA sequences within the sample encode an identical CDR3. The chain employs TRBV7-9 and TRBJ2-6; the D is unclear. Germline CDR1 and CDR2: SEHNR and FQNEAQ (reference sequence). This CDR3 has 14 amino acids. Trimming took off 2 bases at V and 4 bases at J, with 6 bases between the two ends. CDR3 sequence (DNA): TGTGCCAGCAGCTTATCGTCCGGGGCCAACGTCCTGACTTTC. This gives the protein CASSLSSGANVLTF.

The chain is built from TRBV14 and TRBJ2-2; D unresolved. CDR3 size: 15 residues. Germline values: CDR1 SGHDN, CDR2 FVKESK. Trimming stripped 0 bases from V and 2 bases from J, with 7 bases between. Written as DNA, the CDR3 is TGTGCCAGCAGCCAAGAGGCCAGAAACACCGGGGAGCTGTTTTTT. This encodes CASSQEARNTGELFF.

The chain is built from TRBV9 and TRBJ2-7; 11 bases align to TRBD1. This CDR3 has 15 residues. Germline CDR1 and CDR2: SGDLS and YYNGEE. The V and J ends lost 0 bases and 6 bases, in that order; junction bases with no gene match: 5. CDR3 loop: CASSVEGTGGIEQYF. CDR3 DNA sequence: TGTGCCAGCAGCGTAGAAGGGACAGGGGGTATCGAGCAGTACTTC.

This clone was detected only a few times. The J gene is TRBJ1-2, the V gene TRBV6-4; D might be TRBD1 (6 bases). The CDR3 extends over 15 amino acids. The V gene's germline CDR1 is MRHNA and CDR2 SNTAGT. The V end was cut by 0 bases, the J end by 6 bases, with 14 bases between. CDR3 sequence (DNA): TGTGCCAGCAGTGACTCGAGTCGGGGGGCGGATGGCTACACCTTC. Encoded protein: CASSDSSRGADGYTF.

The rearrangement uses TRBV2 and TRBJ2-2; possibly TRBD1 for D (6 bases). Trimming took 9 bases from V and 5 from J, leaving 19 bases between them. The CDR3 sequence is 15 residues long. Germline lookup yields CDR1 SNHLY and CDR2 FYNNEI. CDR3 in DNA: TGTGCCAGTAAATTTCCGGGACAAGTTACCGGGGAGCTGTTTTTT. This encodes CASKFPGQVTGELFF.

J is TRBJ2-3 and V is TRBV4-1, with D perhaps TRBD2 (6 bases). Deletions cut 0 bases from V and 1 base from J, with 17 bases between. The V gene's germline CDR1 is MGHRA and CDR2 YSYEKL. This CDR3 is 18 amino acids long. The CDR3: CASSQEGVARGRTDTQYF. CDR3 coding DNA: TGCGCCAGCAGCCAAGAGGGCGTGGCGCGGGGACGCACAGATACGCAGTATTTT.

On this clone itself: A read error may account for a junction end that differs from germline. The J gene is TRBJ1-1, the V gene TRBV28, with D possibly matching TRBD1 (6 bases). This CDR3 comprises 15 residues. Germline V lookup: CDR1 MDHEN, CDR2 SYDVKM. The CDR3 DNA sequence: TGTGCCGGCAGTCGGGGAGGGGGGATGAACACTGAAGCTTTCTTT. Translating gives CAGSRGGGMNTEAFF.

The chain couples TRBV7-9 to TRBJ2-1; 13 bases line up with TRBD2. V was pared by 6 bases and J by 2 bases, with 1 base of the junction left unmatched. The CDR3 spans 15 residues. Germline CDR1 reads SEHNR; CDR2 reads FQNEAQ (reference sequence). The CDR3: CASSGTSGAYNEQFF. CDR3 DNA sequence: TGTGCCAGCAGTGGGACTAGCGGGGCCTACAATGAGCAGTTCTTC.

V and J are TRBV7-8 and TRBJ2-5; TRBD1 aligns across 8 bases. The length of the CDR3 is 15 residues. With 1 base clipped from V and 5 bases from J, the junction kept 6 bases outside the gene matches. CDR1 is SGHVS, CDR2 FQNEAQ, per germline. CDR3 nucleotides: TGTGCCAGCAGCTTAGATGGCAGGGGGCGGGAGACCCAGTACTTC. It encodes CASSLDGRGRETQYF.

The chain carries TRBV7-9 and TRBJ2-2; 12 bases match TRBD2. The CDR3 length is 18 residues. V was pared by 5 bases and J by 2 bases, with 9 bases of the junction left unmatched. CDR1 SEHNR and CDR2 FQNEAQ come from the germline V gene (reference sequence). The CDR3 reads CASSPVRLAGVNTGELFF. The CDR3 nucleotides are TGTGCCAGCAGCCCCGTTAGACTAGCGGGGGTAAACACCGGGGAGCTGTTTTTT. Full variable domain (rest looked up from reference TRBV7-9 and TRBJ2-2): DTGVSQNPRHKITKRGQNVTFRCDPISEHNRLYWYRQTLGQGPEFLTYFQNEAQLEKSRLLSDRFSAERPKGSFSTLEIQRTEQGDSAMYLCASSPVRLAGVNTGELFFGEGSRLTVL.